These T cell receptor beta chains were read from a single sample in a study of cytomegalovirus exposure and HLA in healthy donors. The protocol was immunoSEQ multiplex PCR, while the TCRdb copy is restricted to in-frame clones and leaves out a portion. The table shows under 200,000 clones, with around three quarters occurring only once. The material sequenced was PBMCs. All receptors derive from a woman between 50 and 59 years old in good health and CMV-seronegative. Both conserved end residues are part of each CDR3. A D gene is named only where the DNA matches it firmly. Expanded clones get a size class; other rows say once, few or many, or leave the size out.

>NA|NA|TRBV28|TRBJ1-3
TGTGCCAGCAGTTTATTTCAGGGGTTGGGGGCCTCTGGAAACACCATATATTTT
CASSLFQGLGASGNTIYF
>NA|NA|TRBV19|TRBJ1-2
TGTGCCAGTAGTAACTACAGGGAAAGTGGCTACACCTTC
CASSNYRESGYTF
>NA|TRBD2|TRBV30|TRBJ2-1
TGTGCCTGGAGTACGACTAGCGGGGGCTTCAATGAGCAGTTCTTC
CAWSTTSGGFNEQFF
>NA|NA|TRBV7-3|TRBJ1-5
TGTGCCAGCAGCCCATCGACACCGATTGGTCGCAGGAAATCGGCCCAGCATTTT
CASSPSTPIGRRKSAQHF
>NA|NA|TRBV7-2|TRBJ2-1
TGTGCCAGCAGCTTTAGCGGCAGTTCCTACAATGAGCAGTTCTTC
CASSFSGSSYNEQFF
>NA|TRBD1|TRBV30|TRBJ1-5
TGTGCCTGGAACGAAGGGGGCACTCAGCCCCAGCATTTT
CAWNEGGTQPQHF
>NA|NA|TRBV6-5|TRBJ2-5
TGTGCCAGCAGTTACGGGCTCCGGGAGACCCAGTACTTC
CASSYGLRETQYF
>NA|NA|TRBV6-5|TRBJ1-5
TGTGCCAGCCGCGACACCTATAGCAATCAGCCCCAGCATTTT
CASRDTYSNQPQHF
>NA|NA|TRBV19|TRBJ1-2
TGTGCCAGTACCCATGCGGTGAATCGGGATGGCTACACCTTC
CASTHAVNRDGYTF
>few|NA|TRBV6-5|TRBJ2-3
TGTGCCAGCAGACATATAGATACGCAGTATTTT
CASRHIDTQYF
>many|NA|TRBV6-1|TRBJ2-3
TGTGCCAGCAGTGGGGACAACGGGGCAGATACGCAGTATTTT
CASSGDNGADTQYF
>NA|TRBD2|TRBV18|TRBJ2-7
TGTGCCAGCCAACCAGCGGGGGGCTACGAGCAGTACTTC
CASQPAGGYEQYF
>NA|TRBD2|TRBV27|TRBJ2-2
TGTGCCAGCAGTTCTAGCGGGAGTGGGGAGCTGTTTTTT
CASSSSGSGELFF
>NA|NA|TRBV6-5|TRBJ2-1
TGTGCCAGCAGTTCGAGAGGTAGTGAGCAGTTCTTC
CASSSRGSEQFF
>NA|TRBD2|TRBV5-4|TRBJ2-1
TGTGCCAGCAGCTACGGACTAGCGGGAGGGAAGATGGAGCAGTTCTTC
CASSYGLAGGKMEQFF
>NA|NA|TRBV28|TRBJ2-4
TGTGCCAGCAGTCCTTCCTACATTCAGTACTTC
CASSPSYIQYF
>NA|TRBD1|TRBV19|TRBJ2-1
TGTGCCAGTAATACAGGGACAGGGGTAAATGACAATGAGCAGTTCTTC
CASNTGTGVNDNEQFF
>NA|TRBD2|TRBV28|TRBJ2-7
TGTGCCAGCAGTACTCCTGCGGTGGGGCTAGCGGGGGGGCCTACGCAGCAGTACTTC
CASSTPAVGLAGGPTQQYF
>NA|NA|TRBV19|TRBJ2-2
TGTGCCAGTAACAGGAACACCGGGGAGCTGTTTTTT
CASNRNTGELFF
>NA|NA|TRBV5-1|TRBJ1-4
TGCGCCAGCAGCTTGGGTCAGCCAGGGGTTGGTGAAAAACTGTTTTTT
CASSLGQPGVGEKLFF
>NA|NA|TRBV4-1|TRBJ1-4
TGCGCCAGCAGTCACAGGGATGGAGATGAAAAACTGTTTTTT
CASSHRDGDEKLFF
>NA|NA|TRBV27|TRBJ1-2
TGTGCCAGCAGCCTACTTTCGGGGTGGAGTGGCTACACCTTC
CASSLLSGWSGYTF
>NA|TRBD1|TRBV18|TRBJ1-3
TGTGCCAGCTCACCCACCCAGGGACAGAAAAACACCATATATTTT
CASSPTQGQKNTIYF
>NA|TRBD1|TRBV5-1|TRBJ1-5
TGCGCCAGCAGCTGGGGGACAGGACGGAATCAGCCCCAGCATTTT
CASSWGTGRNQPQHF
>NA|NA|TRBV11-2|TRBJ1-3
TGTGCCAGCAGCCCCACGGGGGCTGGAAACACCATATATTTT
CASSPTGAGNTIYF
>NA|NA|TRBV28|TRBJ1-2
TGTGCCAGCAAACTACAGGGTGGCTACACCTTC
CASKLQGGYTF
>NA|NA|TRBV29-1|TRBJ2-2
TGCAGCGTTGAAGGGGGGGGCCTCACCGGGGAGCTGTTTTTT
CSVEGGGLTGELFF
>NA|NA|TRBV2|TRBJ2-7
TGTGCCAGCAGTCCTAGACAGATGAGCTCCTACGAGCAGTACTTC
CASSPRQMSSYEQYF
>NA|NA|TRBV6-1|TRBJ1-6
TGTGCCAGCAGTGGGGGATGGGGTCGAGGGAATTCACCCCTCCACTTT
CASSGGWGRGNSPLHF
>NA|TRBD1|TRBV5-6|TRBJ2-7
TGTGCCAGCAGTTTCGGACAGGGGGCCGACGAGCAGTACTTC
CASSFGQGADEQYF
>many|TRBD2|TRBV6-1|TRBJ2-2
TGTGCCAGCAGTGGTCTGCCGGGACTAGCGGGGGGGCGGACCGGGGAGCTGTTTTTT
CASSGLPGLAGGRTGELFF
>NA|TRBD1|TRBV7-6|TRBJ2-3
TGTGCCAGCAGCCCACAGGGGGCGGTGAAGACAGATACGCAGTATTTT
CASSPQGAVKTDTQYF
>NA|TRBD1|TRBV6-5|TRBJ2-7
TGTGCCAGCACTGGGGGACAGGGTTACGAGCAGTACTTC
CASTGGQGYEQYF
>NA|NA|TRBV5-1|TRBJ2-1
TGCGCCAGCAGCTTGGGGGCCGGGACAAGCTACAATGAGCAGTTCTTC
CASSLGAGTSYNEQFF
>NA|NA|TRBV5-6|TRBJ1-1
TGTGCCAGCAGCTTGGGTGGGGGGGTGGTTGAAGCTTTCTTT
CASSLGGGVVEAFF
>few|NA|TRBV4-1|TRBJ1-4
TGCGCCAGCAGCCCAAGTTCAGGGGAAAAACTGTTTTTT
CASSPSSGEKLFF
>NA|NA|TRBV2|TRBJ1-4
TGTGCCAGTTGGGAGTACGGGGGAACTAATGAAAAACTGTTTTTT
CASWEYGGTNEKLFF
>few|TRBD2|TRBV27|TRBJ2-4
TGTGCCAGCAGTTTGCGTTCCGGGACGCGGGGGGCCAAAAACATTCAGTACTTC
CASSLRSGTRGAKNIQYF
>NA|NA|TRBV7-9|TRBJ2-2
TGTGCCAGCAGCCCCGGACAGAACACCGGGGAGCTGTTTTTT
CASSPGQNTGELFF
>few|NA|TRBV5-1|TRBJ1-5
TGCGCCAGCAGCGAATGGGGGGATCAGCCCCAGCATTTT
CASSEWGDQPQHF
>NA|NA|TRBV11-1|TRBJ2-3
TGTGCCAGCAGCTTAAGAGCGGATAGACTGAGACCCCCGCAGTATTTT
CASSLRADRLRPPQYF
>few|NA|TRBV27|TRBJ1-4
TGTGCCAGCAGTCTAAGGCCAGGGATGACTAATGAAAAACTGTTTTTT
CASSLRPGMTNEKLFF
>few|TRBD1|TRBV6-5|TRBJ1-1
TGTGCCAGCAGGAACAAACAGGGGCCCACTGAAGCTTTCTTT
CASRNKQGPTEAFF
>NA|TRBD1|TRBV19|TRBJ2-5
TGTGCCAGTAGTCTCCCCGGGACAGGGGGCGCGAAGACCCAGTACTTC
CASSLPGTGGAKTQYF
>NA|NA|TRBV14|TRBJ2-7
TGTGCCAGCAGCCAAGGGGGGGGCCTCTCCTACGAGCAGTACTTC
CASSQGGGLSYEQYF
>NA|NA|TRBV29-1|TRBJ2-1
TGCAGCTACCGTCCGGGGTCCACATCCAATGAGCAGTTCTTC
CSYRPGSTSNEQFF